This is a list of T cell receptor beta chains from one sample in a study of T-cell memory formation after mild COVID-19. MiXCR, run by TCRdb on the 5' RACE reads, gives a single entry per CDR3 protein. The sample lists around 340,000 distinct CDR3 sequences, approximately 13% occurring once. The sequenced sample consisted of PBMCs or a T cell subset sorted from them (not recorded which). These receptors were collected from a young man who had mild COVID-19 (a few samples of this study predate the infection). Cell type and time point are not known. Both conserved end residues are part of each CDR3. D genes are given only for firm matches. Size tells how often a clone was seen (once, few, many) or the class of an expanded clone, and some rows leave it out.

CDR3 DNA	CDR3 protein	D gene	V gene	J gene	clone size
TGTGCCAGCAGTGAAGCGGGGGGCTCGTCCTACAATGAGCAGTTCTTC	CASSEAGGSSYNEQFF	TRBD2	TRBV7-9	TRBJ2-1	-
TGTGCTAGTGGTTTTTGGACAGGGCGGAACGCTTTCTTT	CASGFWTGRNAFF	TRBD1	TRBV12-5	TRBJ1-1	-
TGTGCCAGCAGCGAAGGCCATCGGAATTCACCCCTCCACTTT	CASSEGHRNSPLHF	-	TRBV5-5	TRBJ1-6	many
TGTGCCAGTGATCGGCTGGGTTGGGACTATGGCTACACCTTC	CASDRLGWDYGYTF	-	TRBV6-6	TRBJ1-2	-
TGTGCCAGCAGCTTAGCGGAGGGAGCAGGGCGTGAGTACTTC	CASSLAEGAGREYF	-	TRBV7-2	TRBJ2-4	many
TGCGCCAGCAGCCAAGACCCTCGGGAGGGGGGGCCCACCGGGGAGCTGTTTTTT	CASSQDPREGGPTGELFF	TRBD2	TRBV4-1	TRBJ2-2	few
TGTGCCAGCAGCTTAGGACTAGCGGGGTGGACAGATACGCAGTATTTT	CASSLGLAGWTDTQYF	TRBD2	TRBV7-3	TRBJ2-3	few
TGCAGTGCTAGAGAAGGGGATACGCAGTATTTT	CSAREGDTQYF	-	TRBV20-1	TRBJ2-3	few
TGTGCCAGCAGTGCCGTTTCGCGGGGGGGCAAGTATTTT	CASSAVSRGGKYF	TRBD2	TRBV7-2	TRBJ2-3	few
TGTGCCAGCAGCTCGGGACTAGACTACAATGAGCAGTTCTTC	CASSSGLDYNEQFF	TRBD2	TRBV7-2	TRBJ2-1	few
TGTGCCAGCAGACCCCCAGGGGAATTGTCCTACAATGAGCAGTTCTTC	CASRPPGELSYNEQFF	-	TRBV6-6	TRBJ2-1	few
TGCGCCAGCAGCTTGGGGGGATGGATCAGGGAAGCTTTCTTT	CASSLGGWIREAFF	-	TRBV5-1	TRBJ1-1	few
TGTGCCAGCAGTTACCTGCCTAGCGGGGGCTACGAGCAGTACTTC	CASSYLPSGGYEQYF	TRBD2	TRBV6-5	TRBJ2-7	many
TGTGCCAGCAGCTTAAATCTAAAGTTGCGAAAGTTCTGGGAGCTGTTTTTT	CASSLNLKLRKFWELFF	-	TRBV7-3	TRBJ2-2	many
TGTGCCAGCAGCCTCGACCGCCCTGGCAATCAGCCCCAGCATTTT	CASSLDRPGNQPQHF	-	TRBV7-2	TRBJ1-5	-
TGCGCCAGCAGTGACCGAGGGGGCGCCGGCACCGGGGAGCTGTTTTTT	CASSDRGGAGTGELFF	TRBD1	TRBV10-2	TRBJ2-2	few
TGTGCCAGCAGTGGACTTACGGGGGTTAGGGAGACCCAGTACTTC	CASSGLTGVRETQYF	-	TRBV27	TRBJ2-5	few
TGTGCCAGCAGCTTCCTGAGACAGGGGTCTTGGGAGCAGTACTTC	CASSFLRQGSWEQYF	TRBD1	TRBV7-9	TRBJ2-7	many
TGTGCCACCAGCGAACCCGCGGGGAGGAAAGAGACCCAGTACTTC	CATSEPAGRKETQYF	-	TRBV15	TRBJ2-5	few
TGTGCCACCAGGACCGGGACAGAAATCACCGGGGAGCTGTTTTTT	CATRTGTEITGELFF	TRBD1	TRBV15	TRBJ2-2	-
TGCGCCAGCAGCATTCTAGCGGGGGACAATGAGCAGTTCTTC	CASSILAGDNEQFF	TRBD2	TRBV5-1	TRBJ2-1	few
TGTGCCAGCAGCCGCCACGCCGGAGGGGCCCGCGGAAACACCATATATTTT	CASSRHAGGARGNTIYF	-	TRBV12-3/TRBV12-4	TRBJ1-3	-
TGTGCCAGCAGCTTACCCCCTCTGACAGGGGGCCGGAGTAGTGAGCAGTTCTTC	CASSLPPLTGGRSSEQFF	TRBD1	TRBV7-9	TRBJ2-1	many
TGCAGTGCTAGGCGCACTCCACACGATACGCAGTATTTT	CSARRTPHDTQYF	-	TRBV20-1	TRBJ2-3	few
TGTGCCACCAGTGATTTGGATAATGAGACCCAGTACTTC	CATSDLDNETQYF	-	TRBV24-1	TRBJ2-5	-
TGTGCCAGCAGTCCAAGGGACATTCAGTACTTC	CASSPRDIQYF	-	TRBV28	TRBJ2-4	few
TGCAGTGGGGGGCGGGGAGCAGACAATCAGCCCCAGCATTTT	CSGGRGADNQPQHF	-	TRBV20-1	TRBJ1-5	-
TGCAGTGCTAGTCGACAGGTTGGGAATCAGCCCCAGCATTTT	CSASRQVGNQPQHF	-	TRBV20-1	TRBJ1-5	-